The T cell receptor beta chain under discussion was sequenced for a study of vaccination effects on CD4 cells after COVID-19. Prior to sequencing, the ViraFEST assay stimulated PBMC with viral peptide pools, which expanded the antigen-specific CD4+ T cells. Following 10 days of culture, CD4+ T cells were isolated. This person's SARS-CoV-2 infection, confirmed by PCR, occurred between March and December 2020. Notes on this clone: Its antigen is not known.

In germline, CDR1 is LGHDT, CDR2 YNNKEL (reference sequence). V dropped 6 bases and J dropped 5 bases, with 16 bases sitting between them. The CDR3 runs to 15 residues. The repertoire was sequenced with immunoSEQ multiplex PCR; TCRdb's copy has only in-frame clones and lacks some. The sample yields more than 20,000 clones, around 72% seen once. The V call is TRBV3-1 (or the pseudogene TRBV3-2), the J call TRBJ2-2; D may be TRBD1 or TRBD2 (6 bases each). The TCR comes from a human donor who had a prior SARS-CoV-2 infection. The source material was CD4+ T cells from PBMCs cultured with a peptide pool, sampled before COVID-19 vaccination. The CDR3 reads CASSPDGGRTGELFF. The CDR3 DNA is TGTGCCAGCAGTCCCGATGGGGGGCGGACCGGGGAGCTGTTTTTT.